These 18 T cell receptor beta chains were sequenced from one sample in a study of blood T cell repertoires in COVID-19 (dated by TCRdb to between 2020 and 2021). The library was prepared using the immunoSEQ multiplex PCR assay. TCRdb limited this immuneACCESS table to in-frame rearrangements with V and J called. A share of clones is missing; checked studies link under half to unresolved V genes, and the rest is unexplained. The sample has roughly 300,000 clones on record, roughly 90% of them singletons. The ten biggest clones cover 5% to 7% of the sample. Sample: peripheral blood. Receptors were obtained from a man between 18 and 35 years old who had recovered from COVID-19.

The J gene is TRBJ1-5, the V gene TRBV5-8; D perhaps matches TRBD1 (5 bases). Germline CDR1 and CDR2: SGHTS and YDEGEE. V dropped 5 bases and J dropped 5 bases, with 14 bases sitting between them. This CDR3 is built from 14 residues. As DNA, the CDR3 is TGTGCCAGCAGGTCCGACAGCCGGTATCAGCCCCAGCATTTT. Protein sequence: CASRSDSRYQPQHF.

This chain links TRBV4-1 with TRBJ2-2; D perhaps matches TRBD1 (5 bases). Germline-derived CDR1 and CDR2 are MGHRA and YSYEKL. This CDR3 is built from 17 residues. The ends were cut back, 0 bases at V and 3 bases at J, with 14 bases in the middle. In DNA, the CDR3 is TGCGCCAGCAGCCAAGAAACACAGGAGTCCTACACCGGGGAGCTGTTTTTT. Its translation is CASSQETQESYTGELFF.

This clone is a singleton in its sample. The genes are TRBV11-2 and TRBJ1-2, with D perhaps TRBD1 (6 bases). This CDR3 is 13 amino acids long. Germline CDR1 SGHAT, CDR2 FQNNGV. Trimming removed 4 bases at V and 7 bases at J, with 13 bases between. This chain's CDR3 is CASSSQGESGYTF. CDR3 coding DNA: TGTGCCAGCAGCTCACAGGGAGAAAGTGGCTACACCTTC.

The CDR3, as DNA: TGTGCCTGGAGTAGCCACCTGAACACTGAAGCTTTCTTT. This translates into CAWSSHLNTEAFF. The V gene is TRBV30, the J gene TRBJ1-1; D is uncertain. V was clipped by 2 bases and J by 0 bases, with 7 bases between them. Looked up from germline, CDR1 is GTSNPN and CDR2 is SVGIG (reference sequence). The CDR3 sequence is 13 residues long.

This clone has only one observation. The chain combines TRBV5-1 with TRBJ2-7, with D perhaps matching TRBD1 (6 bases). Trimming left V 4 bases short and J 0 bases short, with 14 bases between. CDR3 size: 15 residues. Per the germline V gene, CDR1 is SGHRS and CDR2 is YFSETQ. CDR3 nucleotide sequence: TGCGCCAGCAGCAACCCCCGGGACAACTCCTACGAGCAGTACTTC. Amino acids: CASSNPRDNSYEQYF.

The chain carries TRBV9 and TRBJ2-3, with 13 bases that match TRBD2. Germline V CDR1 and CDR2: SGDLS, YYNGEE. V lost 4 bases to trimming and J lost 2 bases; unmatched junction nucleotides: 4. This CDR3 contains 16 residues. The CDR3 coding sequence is TGTGCCAGCAGCATGGGACTAGCGGGGACCACAGATACGCAGTATTTT. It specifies CASSMGLAGTTDTQYF.

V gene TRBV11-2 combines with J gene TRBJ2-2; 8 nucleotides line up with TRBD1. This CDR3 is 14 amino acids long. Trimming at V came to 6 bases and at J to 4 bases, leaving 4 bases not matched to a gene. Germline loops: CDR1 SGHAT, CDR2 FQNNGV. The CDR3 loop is CASRPGQGTGELFF. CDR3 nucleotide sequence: TGTGCCAGCAGGCCCGGACAGGGCACCGGGGAGCTGTTTTTT.

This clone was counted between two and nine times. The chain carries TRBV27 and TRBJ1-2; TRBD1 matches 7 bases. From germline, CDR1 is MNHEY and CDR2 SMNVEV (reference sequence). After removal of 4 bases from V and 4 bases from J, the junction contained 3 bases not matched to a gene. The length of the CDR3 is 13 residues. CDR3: CASSYGTAYGYTF. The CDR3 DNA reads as TGTGCCAGCAGTTACGGGACAGCCTATGGCTACACCTTC.

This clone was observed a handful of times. For the CDR3, the DNA is TGCGCCAGCAGTGAGACCGTCGGGAGTGGGGACAATGAGCAGTTCTTC. Residues: CASSETVGSGDNEQFF. V gene TRBV10-1 combines with J gene TRBJ2-1; D might be TRBD2 (6 bases). V lost 2 bases, J lost 5 bases, and 16 bases lay in between. The germline V gene encodes CDR1 WNHNN and CDR2 SYGVQD (reference sequence). The CDR3 spans 16 residues.

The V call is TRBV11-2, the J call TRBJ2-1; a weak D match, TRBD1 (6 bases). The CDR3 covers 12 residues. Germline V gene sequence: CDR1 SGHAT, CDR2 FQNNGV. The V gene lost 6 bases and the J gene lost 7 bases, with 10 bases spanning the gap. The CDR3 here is CASSPGTNEQFF. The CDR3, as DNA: TGTGCCAGCAGTCCCGGGACAAATGAGCAGTTCTTC. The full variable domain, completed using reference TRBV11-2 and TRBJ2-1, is EAGVAQSPRYKIIEKRQSVAFWCNPISGHATLYWYQQILGQGPKLLIQFQNNGVVDDSQLPKDRFSAERLKGVDSTLKIQPAKLEDSAVYLCASSPGTNEQFFGPGTRLTVL.

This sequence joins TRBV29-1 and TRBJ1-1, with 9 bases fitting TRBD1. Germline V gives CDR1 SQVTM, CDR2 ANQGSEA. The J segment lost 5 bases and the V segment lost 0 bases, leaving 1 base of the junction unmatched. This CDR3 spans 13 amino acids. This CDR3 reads CSVEETGGTEAFF. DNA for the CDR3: TGCAGCGTTGAAGAGACAGGGGGGACTGAAGCTTTCTTT. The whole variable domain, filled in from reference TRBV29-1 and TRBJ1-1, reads SAVISQKPSRDICQRGTSLTIQCQVDSQVTMMFWYRQQPGQSLTLIATANQGSEATYESGFVIDKFPISRPNLTFSTLTVSNMSPEDSSIYLCSVEETGGTEAFFGQGTRLTVV.

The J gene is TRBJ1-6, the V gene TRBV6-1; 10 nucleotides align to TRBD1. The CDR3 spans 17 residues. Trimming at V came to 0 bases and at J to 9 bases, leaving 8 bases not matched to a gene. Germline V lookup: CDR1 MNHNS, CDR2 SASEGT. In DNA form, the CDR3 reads TGTGCCAGCAGTGAAGCGCTGACAGGGGGCATGTCTTCACCCCTCCACTTT. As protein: CASSEALTGGMSSPLHF.

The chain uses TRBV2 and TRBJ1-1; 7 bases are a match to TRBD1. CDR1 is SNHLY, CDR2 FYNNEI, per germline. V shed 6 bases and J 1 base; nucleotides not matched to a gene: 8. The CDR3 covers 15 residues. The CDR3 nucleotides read TGTGCCAGCAGCTATCAGGGGGGCGGGAACACTGAAGCTTTCTTT. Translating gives CASSYQGGGNTEAFF.

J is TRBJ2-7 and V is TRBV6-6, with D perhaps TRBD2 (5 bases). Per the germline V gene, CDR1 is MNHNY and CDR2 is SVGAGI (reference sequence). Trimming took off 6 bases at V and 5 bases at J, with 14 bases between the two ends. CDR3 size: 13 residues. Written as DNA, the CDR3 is TGTGCCAGCAGCCACACTAGGAGCGACGAGCAGTACTTC. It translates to CASSHTRSDEQYF.

The CDR3 region is CASSYSRTGANSPLHF. For the CDR3, the DNA is TGTGCCAGCAGTTACTCTCGGACAGGGGCAAATTCACCCCTCCACTTT. The chain employs TRBV6-5 and TRBJ1-6, with 9 bases aligning to TRBD1. The V and J ends lost 0 bases and 7 bases, in that order; junction bases with no gene match: 4. CDR1 and CDR2 from the germline V gene are MNHEY and SVGAGI. The CDR3 length is 16 residues.

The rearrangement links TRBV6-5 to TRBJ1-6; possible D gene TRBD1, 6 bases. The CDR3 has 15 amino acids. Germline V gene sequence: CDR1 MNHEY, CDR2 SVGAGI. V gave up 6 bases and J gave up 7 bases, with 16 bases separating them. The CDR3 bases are TGTGCCAGCAGCCATGAAGGGACAAGAAATTCACCCCTCCACTTT. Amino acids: CASSHEGTRNSPLHF.

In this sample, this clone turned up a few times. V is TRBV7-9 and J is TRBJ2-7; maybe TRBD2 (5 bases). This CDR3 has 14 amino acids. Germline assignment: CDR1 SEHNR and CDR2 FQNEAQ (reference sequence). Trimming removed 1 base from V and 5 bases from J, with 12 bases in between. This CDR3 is CASSLVSARDEQYF. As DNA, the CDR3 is TGTGCCAGCAGCTTAGTTTCGGCGCGGGACGAGCAGTACTTC.

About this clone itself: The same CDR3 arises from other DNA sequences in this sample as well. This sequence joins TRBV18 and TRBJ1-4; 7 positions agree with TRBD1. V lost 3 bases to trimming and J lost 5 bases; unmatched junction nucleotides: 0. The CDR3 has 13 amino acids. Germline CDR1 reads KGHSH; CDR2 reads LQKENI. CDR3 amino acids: CASSPTGNEKLFF. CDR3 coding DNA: TGTGCCAGCTCACCGACAGGGAATGAAAAACTGTTTTTT.